The entry below describes one TCR beta chain. This clonotype was counted between two and nine times. The specificity of this receptor is unknown. Qualities for individual bases were not recorded, and no much larger clone is one base off. Libraries came from 5' RACE. Sequencing instrument: Illumina HiSeq 2500. A second PCR of 7 to 11 cycles was performed with a sample-barcoded 5' primer and a J-beta primer mix. Each TCR beta cDNA molecule received a unique molecular identifier from a template-switch 5' adaptor carrying 12 random nucleotides. At least 3 million CDR3-containing paired-end reads were obtained from each sample. First-strand cDNA was synthesized from all RNA with the Mint cDNA synthesis kit, primed by a TRBC-specific oligonucleotide. Following uracil-DNA glycosylase treatment, a first 18-cycle PCR with universal primers M1SS and BC2_uni_R was performed on all cDNA. For the original study's pipeline: Each sample was normalized by randomly selecting 1 million high-quality reads, each carrying a distinct molecular identifier. Reads with shared molecular identifiers were discarded instead of being binned into consensus sequences. MiTCR, set to a Q25 quality threshold and the strictest error-elimination algorithm, was used for CDR3 identification, clonotype clustering and error correction. A nonparametric unseen species model with Euler transformation was used to estimate lower-bound total TCR beta diversity. Clones were called with MiXCR by TCRdb after fastp trimmed the public reads at Q25, and only in-frame beta chains were retained. Rows with one shared CDR3 protein collapse into an entry with the most common genes and DNA. What appears here as the V and J calls and clone size reflects TCRdb's work, not the paper's. The sample table lists around 1,600,000 distinct CDR3 sequences, around 40% of them with a count of one. In total, the top ten clones hold roughly 3.7% of the sample.

The approximately 39 donors, aged about 6 to 95 years, were systemically healthy Caucasian individuals from Russia. Ten milliliters of peripheral blood were drawn from each donor into EDTA-treated Vacutainer tubes. Ficoll-Paque density-gradient centrifugation was used to isolate PBMCs, with at least 6.5 million per sample. Total RNA was extracted from PBMCs with Trizol reagent, with at least 5 micrograms obtained per sample. Naive CD45RAhigh/CD27high T cell percentages were measured by flow cytometry on a PBMC aliquot from every donor. Spanning cysteine to phenylalanine, the CDR3 consists of 13 amino acids. Only the CDR3 DNA is retained, 39 bases long and in frame from the first base. Trimming accounts for 5 bases at V and 6 bases at J, while the number of junction bases matched to no gene is 3. Via the germline V gene, CDR1 is SGHNT and CDR2 YENEEA. These data come from a study of blood T cells in healthy people across ages (dated by TCRdb to about 2015). General notes on the study: In model experiments, template switching captured roughly one uniquely barcoded TCR beta cDNA molecule for every two T cells. Using deep sequencing normalized with unique cDNA molecular identifiers, the study measured how TCR beta repertoire diversity changes with age. Four age groups were formed from the donors: young (average about 15 years), middle-aged (approximately 42), aged (62) and long-lived (approximately 80). To avoid experimental bias, donors of different ages were randomly spread across the sequencing lanes. The study analyzed two additional independent replicas of 1 million unique cDNA reads from the same blood draw for two donors, one aged 18 to 30 and one aged 80 or older.

Beyond this particular receptor, the publication reports: As age increased, observed TCR beta diversity per million T cells dropped in a roughly linear way, and a significant reduction was already evident by age roughly 36. Observed TCR beta diversity correlated strongly with the percentage of naive T cells measured by flow cytometry. The CMV infection status of donors was not known, potentially confounding age-related changes in expanded clonotypes. Compared with the aged group, the long-lived group had more naive CD4+ T cells, fewer expanded clones and increased TCR diversity, a pattern suggesting age selection. Conclusive comparison of naive and antigen-experienced compartments was prevented by the profiling of bulk unsorted PBMCs. Estimates of total diversity based on one million sequenced T cells were regarded as lower bounds and as underestimates.

Sequenced: blood. The receptor's source is a woman in her late teens or twenties in good health. Recombination joined TRBV11-3 with TRBJ2-1, and 8 bases in between align with TRBD2. The CDR3 region reads CASSTGTSNEQFF. The DNA sequence is as follows: TGTGCCAGCAGCACTGGGACTAGCAATGAGCAGTTCTTC.